This TCR beta chain originates from a study of shared clonotypes between healthy human individuals. General study results and limits: A generally larger estimated richness was seen in naive subsets than in memory subsets.

Notes on this clone: Its antigen is currently unknown.

CDR1 is MNHEY, CDR2 SVGAGI, per germline. CDR3 length: 15 amino acids. V lost 6 bases and J lost 0; bases outside the gene matches: 2. Source study methods: Junction-only sequences without quality scores were provided by ImmunoSEQ, so filtering was different. Produced via immunoSEQ multiplex PCR; TCRdb's table is partial and in-frame only. The D gene and trimming were derived from the DNA, and the V and J assignments and clone size from that table. The data show roughly 640,000 clones, around 72% seen once. Sequencing was performed on memory CD4+ T cells sorted from blood. Subset of the sample: CD45RA-negative fraction. V is TRBV6-5 and J is TRBJ2-3; 11 bases align to TRBD2. This receptor was obtained from a woman in her thirties in good health. CDR3 DNA sequence: TGTGCCAGCAGGTGGACTAGCGGGAGCACAGATACGCAGTATTTT. It yields the protein CASRWTSGSTDTQYF.